This T cell receptor beta chain comes out of a study of response to subunit inactivated influenza vaccine. Study-level points and caveats: There was a suggestion from the authors that each seasonal influenza vaccination recruits few new T cells.

About this clonotype itself: As yet, its antigen is unknown.

TCRdb re-called the RT-PCR reads through MiXCR, storing one row per CDR3 protein. The sample includes hundreds of thousands of distinct CDR3 sequences, less than 20% of them seen just once. This receptor was identified in a man in his forties or fifties who received an inactivated influenza vaccine. The material sequenced was PBMCs from blood, taken about 5 days after vaccination.

CDR3 in DNA: TGTGCCAGCAGTGGTGATCGGTCGGGGGAACAAGAGACCCAGTACTTC. Translating it yields CASSGDRSGEQETQYF. The chain has TRBV12-3 or TRBV12-4 and TRBJ2-5, with D possibly matching TRBD2 (6 bases). Trimming shortened V by 5 bases and J by 2 bases, and 18 bases separated the two germline ends. This CDR3 is built from 16 residues.